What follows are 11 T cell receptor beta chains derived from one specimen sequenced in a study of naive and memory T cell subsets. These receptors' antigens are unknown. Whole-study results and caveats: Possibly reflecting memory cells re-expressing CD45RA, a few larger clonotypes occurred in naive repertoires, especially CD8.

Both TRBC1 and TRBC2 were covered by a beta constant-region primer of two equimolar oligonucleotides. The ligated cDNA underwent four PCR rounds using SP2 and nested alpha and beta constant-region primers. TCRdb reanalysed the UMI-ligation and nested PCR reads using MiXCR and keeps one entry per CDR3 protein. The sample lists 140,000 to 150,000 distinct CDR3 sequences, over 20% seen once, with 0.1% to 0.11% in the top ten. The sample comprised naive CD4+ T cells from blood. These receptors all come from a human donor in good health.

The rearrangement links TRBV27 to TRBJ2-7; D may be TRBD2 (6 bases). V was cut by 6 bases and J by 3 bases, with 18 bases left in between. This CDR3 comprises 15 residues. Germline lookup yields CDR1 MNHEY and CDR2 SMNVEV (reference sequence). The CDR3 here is CASSLRAGFYYEQYF. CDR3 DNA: TGTGCCAGCAGCCTGCGGGCGGGGTTCTACTACGAGCAGTACTTC.

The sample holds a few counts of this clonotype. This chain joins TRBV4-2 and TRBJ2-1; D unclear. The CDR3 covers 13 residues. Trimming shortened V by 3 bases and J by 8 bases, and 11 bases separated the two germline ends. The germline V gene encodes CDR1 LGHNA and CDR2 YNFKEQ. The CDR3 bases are TGTGCCAGCAGCCAGGACCTAGACCATGAGCAGTTCTTC. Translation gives CASSQDLDHEQFF.

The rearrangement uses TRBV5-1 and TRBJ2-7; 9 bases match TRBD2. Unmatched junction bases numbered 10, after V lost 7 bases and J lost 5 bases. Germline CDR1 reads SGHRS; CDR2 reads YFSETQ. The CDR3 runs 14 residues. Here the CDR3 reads CASSGGRAPNEQYF. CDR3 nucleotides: TGCGCCAGCTCGGGCGGGAGGGCCCCAAACGAGCAGTACTTC.

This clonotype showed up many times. CDR3 amino acids: CASSTFPDTQYF. In DNA form, the CDR3 reads TGTGCCAGCAGTACCTTTCCAGATACGCAGTATTTT. This rearrangement joins TRBV2 to TRBJ2-3; D gene uncertain. From germline, CDR1 is SNHLY and CDR2 FYNNEI. Trimming removed 5 bases from V and 4 bases from J, with 7 bases in between. The CDR3 is 12 residues long.

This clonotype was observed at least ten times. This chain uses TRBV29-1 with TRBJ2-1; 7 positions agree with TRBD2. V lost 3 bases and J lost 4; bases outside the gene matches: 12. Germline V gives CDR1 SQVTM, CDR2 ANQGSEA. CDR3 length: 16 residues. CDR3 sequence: CSVETPSGAGYNEQFF. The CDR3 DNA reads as TGCAGCGTTGAGACTCCTAGCGGAGCCGGGTACAATGAGCAGTTCTTC.

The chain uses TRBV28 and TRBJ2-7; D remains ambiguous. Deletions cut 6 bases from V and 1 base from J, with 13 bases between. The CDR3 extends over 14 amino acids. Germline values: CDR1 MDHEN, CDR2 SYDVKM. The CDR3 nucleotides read TGTGCCAGCAGACGATGGGAAGGGTCCTACGAGCAGTACTTC. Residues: CASRRWEGSYEQYF. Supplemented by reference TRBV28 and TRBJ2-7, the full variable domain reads DVKVTQSSRYLVKRTGEKVFLECVQDMDHENMFWYRQDPGLGLRLIYFSYDVKMKEKGDIPEGYSVSREKKERFSLILESASTNQTSMYLCASRRWEGSYEQYFGPGTRLTVT.

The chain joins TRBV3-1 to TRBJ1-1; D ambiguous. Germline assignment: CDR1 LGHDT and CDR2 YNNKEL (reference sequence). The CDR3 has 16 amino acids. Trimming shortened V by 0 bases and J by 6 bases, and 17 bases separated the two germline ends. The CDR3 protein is CASSQEWGRVNPEAFF. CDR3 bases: TGTGCCAGCAGCCAAGAATGGGGTCGGGTAAACCCTGAAGCTTTCTTT.

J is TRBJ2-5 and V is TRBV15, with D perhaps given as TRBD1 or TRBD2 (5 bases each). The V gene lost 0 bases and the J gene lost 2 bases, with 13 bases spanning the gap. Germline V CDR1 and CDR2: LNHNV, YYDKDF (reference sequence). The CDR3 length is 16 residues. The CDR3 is CATSREIREPQETQYF. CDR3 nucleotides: TGTGCCACCAGCAGAGAAATCAGGGAGCCTCAAGAGACCCAGTACTTC.

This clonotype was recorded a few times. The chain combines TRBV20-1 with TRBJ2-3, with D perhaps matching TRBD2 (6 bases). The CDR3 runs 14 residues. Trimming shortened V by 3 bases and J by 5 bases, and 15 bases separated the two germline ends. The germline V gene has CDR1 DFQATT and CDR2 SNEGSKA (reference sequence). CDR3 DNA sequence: TGCAGTGCTAGGCGTCCCGGGAGTCAAGATACGCAGTATTTT. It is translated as CSARRPGSQDTQYF.

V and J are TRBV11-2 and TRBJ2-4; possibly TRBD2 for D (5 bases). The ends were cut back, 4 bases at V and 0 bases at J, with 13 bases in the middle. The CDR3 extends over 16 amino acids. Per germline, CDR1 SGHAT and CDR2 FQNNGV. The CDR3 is CASSSGLALAKNIQYF. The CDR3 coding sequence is TGTGCCAGCAGCTCCGGGTTAGCGCTAGCCAAAAACATTCAGTACTTC.

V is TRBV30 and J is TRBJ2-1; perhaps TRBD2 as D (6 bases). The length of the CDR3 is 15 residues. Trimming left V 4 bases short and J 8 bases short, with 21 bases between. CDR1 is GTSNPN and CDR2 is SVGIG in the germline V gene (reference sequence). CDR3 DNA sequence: TGTGCCTGGAATTTCGAGGCGGGAAGATACGATGAGCAGTTCTTC. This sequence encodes CAWNFEAGRYDEQFF.